These 5 T cell receptor beta chains were all obtained from the same sample, sequenced in a study of liver allograft versus peripheral blood T cells. Study details: Comparative analysis was performed on T cell receptor repertoires from transplanted livers and from recipients' peripheral blood.

TCRdb re-called the reads with MiXCR, one entry per CDR3 protein. The sample contains some 7,000 distinct CDR3 sequences, around a sixth of which appear only once. The receptor source for this set is a human patient who had a liver transplant. Some of the T cells might come from the graft donor.

The chain links TRBV11-2 to TRBJ2-7; D remains unclear. Per the germline V gene, CDR1 is SGHAT and CDR2 is FQNNGV. This CDR3 is 12 amino acids long. Between the trimmed V and J ends, which lost 0 bases and 3 bases, there was a span of 3 bases. CDR3 protein: CASSLDVYEQYF. The CDR3 DNA sequence: TGTGCCAGCAGCTTAGACGTCTACGAGCAGTACTTC.

By its share, this clonotype is medium-sized. This chain uses TRBV10-1 with TRBJ1-1, with a tentative D call TRBD1 (6 bases). The germline V and J ends were trimmed by 0 bases and 4 bases, with 9 bases remaining between them. The CDR3 loop spans 14 amino acids. Per germline, CDR1 WNHNN and CDR2 SYGVQD (reference sequence). In DNA, the CDR3 is TGCGCCAGCAGTGAGTCCGGCAGGGGCACTGAAGCTTTCTTT. It yields the protein CASSESGRGTEAFF.

This clonotype was observed many times. The chain carries TRBV7-9 and TRBJ2-2, with 10 bases lining up with TRBD1. The CDR3 spans 16 residues. Germline CDR1 and CDR2: SEHNR and FQNEAQ (reference sequence). The trim removed 6 bases at V and 4 bases at J, leaving 8 bases unmatched. The CDR3 protein is CASRQRQGASTGELFF. In DNA, the CDR3 is TGTGCCAGCAGACAACGACAGGGGGCTAGCACCGGGGAGCTGTTTTTT. Full variable domain (remainder filled in from reference TRBV7-9 and TRBJ2-2): DTGVSQNPRHKITKRGQNVTFRCDPISEHNRLYWYRQTLGQGPEFLTYFQNEAQLEKSRLLSDRFSAERPKGSFSTLEIQRTEQGDSAMYLCASRQRQGASTGELFFGEGSRLTVL.

The table lists this clonotype with a few counts. The chain employs TRBV27 and TRBJ1-5; unclear D gene. The CDR3 loop spans 10 amino acids. The germline CDR1 and CDR2 sequences are MNHEY and SMNVEV (reference sequence). The V end was cut by 6 bases, the J end by 5 bases, with 2 bases between. CDR3 amino acids: CASRDQPQHF. CDR3 nucleotide sequence: TGTGCCAGCAGGGATCAGCCCCAGCATTTT.

Judged by abundance, this clonotype is medium-sized. CDR3 residues: CATSDLPRYGYTF. For the CDR3, the DNA is TGTGCCACCAGTGATTTGCCCCGATATGGCTACACCTTC. The chain combines TRBV24-1 with TRBJ1-2; the D is unclear. The CDR3 runs to 13 residues. From germline, CDR1 is KGHDR and CDR2 SFDVKD. The ends were cut back, 0 bases at V and 5 bases at J, with 6 bases in the middle.